The T cell receptor beta chain under discussion was sequenced for a study of blood T cell repertoires in COVID-19. Study as a whole: From T cells, B-cell-depleted T cells, or PBMCs came the material, which was cDNA or gDNA.

Trimming left V 2 bases short and J 7 bases short, with 17 bases between. Germline lookup yields CDR1 MGHDK and CDR2 SYGVNS. The CDR3 extends over 16 amino acids. In the original analysis: Nucleated cell number was recorded as an estimate derived from reference gene primer amplification. Sequencing was performed with immunoSEQ multiplex PCR; in TCRdb, only in-frame clones are kept and a portion is missing. D and trimming were read from the DNA, whereas the V and J calls and clone size are those reported in that table. The sample records roughly 240,000 clones, approximately 87% being singletons. The receptor was derived from a man aged 60 to 75 who had recovered from COVID-19. The chain recombines TRBV25-1 with TRBJ1-4; D possibly corresponds to TRBD1 (6 bases). Sequencing input: peripheral blood. The CDR3 is CASSENGRGAREKLFF. CDR3 sequence (DNA): TGTGCCAGCAGTGAAAACGGGCGGGGGGCGCGTGAAAAACTGTTTTTT.